This T cell receptor beta chain was captured by sequencing in a study of OX40 agonist ivuxolimab in advanced cancers. Study information: Ivuxolimab, an antibody that agonizes OX40 (CD134), was administered to the patients. Study findings and constraints: Fewer expanded clones were found on average in CD4+ than in CD8+ T cells.

CDR1 is ENHRY and CDR2 is SYGVKD in the germline V gene. The CDR3 has 15 amino acids. V was clipped by 6 bases and J by 4 bases; unmatched bases: 7. This clone was detected a few times. Its antigen is unknown. Using immunoSEQ multiplex PCR, the repertoire was profiled, and TCRdb retains in-frame clones only, with some absent. The repertoire includes 80,000 to 100,000 clones, roughly nine tenths of them detected once, and around 5.2% sits in the top ten. The source was CD4+ or CD8+ T cells sorted from blood, collected in a trial of the OX40 agonist ivuxolimab. The chain employs TRBV10-3 and TRBJ1-2; TRBD1 matches at 11 bases. The origin of this receptor is an adult with an advanced solid tumor such as melanoma, head and neck, liver or kidney cancer. CDR3 amino acids: CAIREDRGPGYGYTF. In nucleotides, the CDR3 is TGTGCCATCAGAGAGGACAGGGGGCCGGGCTATGGCTACACCTTC.